This T cell receptor (beta chain) was observed in a study of T cell responses to AZD1222 COVID-19 vaccine. Method: immunoSEQ multiplex PCR; TCRdb's copy keeps in-frame clones and lacks some. The table has tens of thousands of clones, roughly 90% seen once. Germline CDR1 is MNHNS and CDR2 is SASEGT. This CDR3 comprises 14 residues. V gave up 3 bases and J gave up 2 bases, with 8 bases separating them. Points from the study as a whole: Reports say nearly half of spike-specific TCRs go after unmutated variant regions. White British ancestry dominated among donors, who included more females, and clonal diversity was possibly underestimated.

Regarding this clone: Antigen: not known.

This chain connects TRBV6-1 to TRBJ1-5, with unresolved D. The source is an adult in good health. Source: peripheral blood, taken on day 0 of AZD1222 vaccination. The CDR3 region is CASSEDFRNQPQHF. The CDR3 coding sequence is TGTGCCAGCAGTGAGGACTTTCGCAATCAGCCCCAGCATTTT.